A single count supports the clone carrying this TCR beta chain. No antigen is known for it. The sorted conventional CD4+ T cells were CD25-low and CD127-high, with genomic DNA sequenced. RAG-deficient patients with SCID, Omenn syndrome, or combined immunodeficiency. TCRdb's copy holds only in-frame clones and misses some; the assay was immunoSEQ multiplex PCR. The profile shows around 1,300 clones, more than 65% of them singletons. This specimen comes from a study of regulatory and conventional T cells in RAG deficiency. Overall study: Hypomorphic RAG mutations in CID or atypical SCID frequently accompany autoimmunity. Findings and caveats of the study: These Omenn syndrome Treg sorts may hold peripherally activated cells instead. RAG-deficient patients showed markedly lower Shannon entropy and higher Simpson indices than control T-cell subsets.

The CDR3 has 13 residues. The V segment lost 1 base and the J segment 7 bases; nucleotides outside the gene matches: 0. Germline lookup yields CDR1 MNHEY and CDR2 SMNVEV (reference sequence). The V call is TRBV27, the J call TRBJ2-1, with 8 bases matching TRBD1. The clonotype originates from a human donor with RAG deficiency presenting as severe combined immunodeficiency. The sequencing input was CD4+ effector T cells sorted from blood. The CDR3 loop is CASSLWTGNEQFF. The CDR3 nucleotides read TGTGCCAGCAGTTTATGGACAGGGAATGAGCAGTTCTTC.